These 26 T cell receptor beta chains were all obtained from the same sample, sequenced in a study of blood T cells in healthy people across ages. Through a sample-barcoded 5' primer and a J-beta primer mix, a second PCR was run for roughly 7 to 11 cycles. TCRdb re-called the 5' RACE reads through MiXCR, storing one row per CDR3 protein. This sample has hundreds of thousands of distinct CDR3 sequences, with under 45% found just once. Sequencing was performed on blood. Receptor source: a man aged 55 to 70 in good health.

V gene TRBV5-8 combines with J gene TRBJ2-5, with 7 bases aligning to TRBD1. Trimming cost V 4 bases and J 5 bases; bases outside gene matches: 8. Germline CDR1 and CDR2: SGHTS and YDEGEE. The length of the CDR3 is 14 residues. For the CDR3, the DNA is TGTGCCAGCAGCCAACCAGGGGGTTGGGAGACCCAGTACTTC. Translation gives CASSQPGGWETQYF.

The chain uses TRBV4-3 and TRBJ2-5, with 7 bases that match TRBD1. The J call may be incorrect, as the DNA end agrees better with TRBJ2-7. The length of the CDR3 is 15 residues. Germline CDR1 is LGHNA and CDR2 is YSLEER. This CDR3 is CASSQQPGQFYEQYF. Here the CDR3 DNA reads TGCGCCAGCAGCCAACAACCGGGACAGTTCTACGAGCAGTACTTC.

V usage is TRBV2 and J usage is TRBJ2-1; maybe TRBD2 (5 bases). The CDR3 runs to 16 residues. Germline V CDR1 and CDR2: SNHLY, FYNNEI. Trimming removed 2 bases at V and 2 bases at J, with 13 bases between. The CDR3 region has the DNA TGTGCCAGCAGTGAACGGGCTAGCTGGGCCTACAATGAGCAGTTCTTC. Translated: CASSERASWAYNEQFF.

The gene calls are TRBV6-1 and TRBJ2-7; perhaps TRBD2 as D (6 bases). The V and J ends lost 10 bases and 3 bases respectively, with 16 bases between them. Germline lookup yields CDR1 MNHNS and CDR2 SASEGT. The CDR3 is made up of 13 amino acids. The CDR3 coding sequence is TGTGCCACCAAACGGGGGTTACTCTACGAGCAGTACTTC. This encodes CATKRGLLYEQYF.

This clonotype was seen a single time. V is TRBV4-1 and J is TRBJ1-6; TRBD1 is a possible D gene (6 bases). The length of the CDR3 is 17 residues. CDR1 is MGHRA and CDR2 is YSYEKL in the germline V gene. Trimming shortened V by 4 bases and J by 0 bases, and 13 bases separated the two germline ends. DNA for the CDR3: TGCGCCAGCAGCCGGGGAGGGGGGAACTCCTATAATTCACCCCTCCACTTT. It codes for CASSRGGGNSYNSPLHF.

This clonotype was counted a few times. This chain links TRBV7-9 with TRBJ2-5; possible D gene TRBD1, 7 bases. Matching the DNA end better, TRBJ2-7 makes the J call doubtful. Germline-derived CDR1 and CDR2 are SEHNR and FQNEAQ (reference sequence). The CDR3 contains 15 residues. The CDR3 protein is CASSLGWRGRGEQYF. In nucleotides, the CDR3 is TGTGCCAGCAGCTTAGGTTGGAGGGGGCGAGGCGAGCAGTACTTC.

There are a few counts of this clonotype. The V and J genes are TRBV7-9 and TRBJ1-2; 8 positions agree with TRBD1. CDR1 and CDR2 from the germline V gene are SEHNR and FQNEAQ (reference sequence). J lost 2 bases, V lost 0 bases, and 8 bases had no gene match. The CDR3 runs 17 residues. The CDR3: CASSLAGQGVVNYGYTF. CDR3 nucleotide sequence: TGTGCCAGCAGCTTAGCCGGACAGGGAGTCGTCAACTATGGCTACACCTTC.

The genes are TRBV4-3 and TRBJ2-1; TRBD1 matches 9 bases. J was trimmed by 8 bases and V by 4 bases; bases with no gene match: 3. Germline V gives CDR1 LGHNA, CDR2 YSLEER. There are 13 residues in the CDR3. The chain's CDR3 is CASSPDRGHEQFF. The CDR3 coding sequence is TGCGCCAGCAGCCCGGACAGGGGCCATGAGCAGTTCTTC.

Remarks on this clonotype: Compared with germline, one end of the junction differs, possibly owing to a read error. The chain carries TRBV7-9 and TRBJ2-3, with D uncertain. The length of the CDR3 is 14 residues. CDR1 is SEHNR, CDR2 FQNEAQ, per germline (reference sequence). The CDR3 bases are TGCGCCAGCAGCTTAGTAAGGGCCACAGATACGCAGTATTTT. Protein product: CASSLVRATDTQYF.

This clonotype has a handful of counts. The rearrangement uses TRBV7-2 and TRBJ2-5; D remains unclear. Germline-derived CDR1 and CDR2 are SGHTA and FQGNSA. The CDR3 is made up of 14 amino acids. V was pared by 0 bases and J by 3 bases, with 8 bases between. In nucleotides, the CDR3 is TGTGCCAGCAGCTTAGCTAGATCCGAAGAGACCCAGTACTTC. It encodes CASSLARSEETQYF.

The chain links TRBV20-1 to TRBJ2-5; no definite D call. CDR3 length: 11 residues. From germline, CDR1 is DFQATT and CDR2 SNEGSKA (reference sequence). Trimming shortened V by 0 bases and J by 2 bases, and 1 base separated the two germline ends. The CDR3 bases are TGCAGTGCTAGAGATCAAGAGACCCAGTACTTC. It yields the protein CSARDQETQYF.

This clonotype appeared many times. V and J are TRBV7-3 and TRBJ2-5; 7 nucleotides match TRBD1. Germline V gene data show CDR1 as SGHTA and CDR2 as FQGTGA. The CDR3 has 14 amino acids. V lost 5 bases to trimming and J lost 1 base; unmatched junction nucleotides: 4. CDR3 nucleotides: TGTGCCAGCAGCCCTTCAGGGGGCCAAGAGACCCAGTACTTC. This encodes CASSPSGGQETQYF.

This clonotype showed up just a few times. This chain uses TRBV7-9 with TRBJ2-7, with 12 bases identical to TRBD1. The CDR3 runs to 17 residues. Germline lookup yields CDR1 SEHNR and CDR2 FQNEAQ (reference sequence). The V gene end was trimmed by 1 base and the J gene end by 6 bases; junction bases not matched to a gene: 10. The CDR3: CASSLGPTGTGGLEQYF. The CDR3 DNA reads as TGTGCCAGCAGCTTAGGACCCACCGGGACAGGGGGCCTCGAGCAGTACTTC.

This clonotype was counted at least ten times. The chain uses TRBV12-3 or TRBV12-4 and TRBJ2-4, with 7 positions matching TRBD2. This CDR3 spans 16 amino acids. The ends lost 6 bases at V and 0 bases at J; junction bases unmatched: 8. CDR3 region: CASSRSGTLAKNIQYF. The CDR3 nucleotides are TGTGCCAGCAGCAGAAGCGGGACTCTAGCCAAAAACATTCAGTACTTC.

The V and J genes are TRBV7-2 and TRBJ2-1, with D hard to call. This CDR3 is built from 15 residues. The V gene lost 5 bases and the J gene lost 0 bases, with 11 bases spanning the gap. CDR1 is SGHTA, CDR2 FQGNSA, per germline. The CDR3 sequence is CASSPLLGSYNEQFF. CDR3 sequence (DNA): TGTGCCAGCAGCCCTTTGTTAGGCTCCTACAATGAGCAGTTCTTC.

The chain uses TRBV15 and TRBJ2-1; a weak D match, TRBD1 (5 bases). The length of the CDR3 is 13 residues. CDR1 and CDR2 from the germline V gene are LNHNV and YYDKDF (reference sequence). V dropped 9 bases and J dropped 8 bases, with 17 bases sitting between them. CDR3 residues: CATGQGFLYEQFF. The CDR3 nucleotides read TGTGCCACGGGGCAGGGTTTTTTGTATGAGCAGTTCTTC.

The gene calls are TRBV13 and TRBJ2-1; tentative D call: TRBD2 (5 bases). The germline V and J ends were trimmed by 4 bases and 8 bases, with 12 bases remaining between them. This CDR3 comprises 13 residues. Germline lookup yields CDR1 PRHDT and CDR2 FYEKMQ (reference sequence). Here the CDR3 reads CASSSPLGDEQFF. CDR3 nucleotide sequence: TGTGCCAGCAGCTCCCCCCTCGGGGATGAGCAGTTCTTC.

This clonotype was detected only a few times. This CDR3 is CSAWTAGDEQYF. The DNA of the CDR3 is TGCAGTGCTTGGACAGCCGGAGACGAGCAGTACTTC. The chain joins TRBV20-1 to TRBJ2-7; possibly TRBD1 for D (6 bases). Trimming stripped 5 bases from V and 5 bases from J, with 13 bases between. CDR1 and CDR2 (germline): DFQATT, SNEGSKA (reference sequence). The CDR3 covers 12 residues.

This clonotype has just one count. V and J are TRBV20-1 and TRBJ1-6, with D unclear. The CDR3 extends over 12 amino acids. Germline loops: CDR1 DFQATT, CDR2 SNEGSKA (reference sequence). Trimming took 4 bases from V and 8 from J, leaving 9 bases between them. CDR3 nucleotide sequence: TGCAGTGCTAAAGGGTTCGATTCACCCCTCCACTTT. Amino acid sequence: CSAKGFDSPLHF.

This clonotype was recorded a few times. The chain couples TRBV19 to TRBJ1-1; D not resolved. The V end was cut by 0 bases, the J end by 1 base, with 9 bases between. CDR3 length equals 15 residues. Germline V gives CDR1 LNHDA, CDR2 SQIVND (reference sequence). CDR3 DNA: TGTGCCAGTAGTATAGATCGGCGGCAGAACACTGAAGCTTTCTTT. Amino acids: CASSIDRRQNTEAFF.

The chain carries TRBV6-5 and TRBJ1-4, with 8 bases lining up with TRBD1. The CDR3 runs 15 residues. The germline V gene has CDR1 MNHEY and CDR2 SVGAGI. V lost 6 bases to trimming and J lost 3 bases; unmatched junction nucleotides: 6. The chain's CDR3 is CASSPGQGANEKLFF. CDR3 nucleotides: TGTGCCAGCAGCCCCGGACAGGGCGCTAATGAAAAACTGTTTTTT.

This clonotype has a single count. This chain joins TRBV7-2 and TRBJ2-1; a possible D gene is TRBD1 (5 bases). The CDR3 has 13 residues. Trimming shortened V by 4 bases and J by 8 bases, and 12 bases separated the two germline ends. CDR1 and CDR2 (germline): SGHTA, FQGNSA. In nucleotides, the CDR3 is TGTGCCAGCAGCTCACAGATGACAGATGAGCAGTTCTTC. Translation gives CASSSQMTDEQFF. Full variable domain (rest looked up from reference TRBV7-2 and TRBJ2-1): GAGVSQSPSNKVTEKGKDVELRCDPISGHTALYWYRQSLGQGLEFLIYFQGNSAPDKSGLPSDRFSAERTGGSVSTLTIQRTQQEDSAVYLCASSSQMTDEQFFGPGTRLTVL.

J is TRBJ1-2 and V is TRBV25-1, with 7 nucleotides matching TRBD1. CDR1 MGHDK and CDR2 SYGVNS come from the germline V gene. This CDR3 spans 16 amino acids. V shed 1 base, J shed 2 bases, and the junction held 7 bases outside the gene matches. This CDR3 is CASSESGGRGNYGYTF. CDR3 sequence (DNA): TGTGCCAGCAGTGAATCAGGGGGGCGAGGGAACTATGGCTACACCTTC.

This clonotype showed up just a few times. This chain connects TRBV4-1 to TRBJ2-1; the D gene is possibly TRBD1 (5 bases). This CDR3 comprises 15 residues. Per the germline V gene, CDR1 is MGHRA and CDR2 is YSYEKL. The germline V and J ends were trimmed by 0 bases and 6 bases, with 12 bases remaining between them. CDR3 residues: CASSQDQGAFNEQFF. The CDR3 DNA reads TGCGCCAGCAGCCAAGATCAAGGGGCGTTCAATGAGCAGTTCTTC.

This clonotype was counted only a few times. The rearrangement joins TRBV4-3 to TRBJ2-5; D gene uncertain. V gave up 0 bases and J gave up 5 bases, with 10 bases separating them. The CDR3 consists of 14 residues. Germline CDR1 reads LGHNA; CDR2 reads YSLEER. The CDR3 bases are TGCGCCAGCAGCCAAGATCCCCGTTCGGAGACCCAGTACTTC. It yields the protein CASSQDPRSETQYF.

The chain couples TRBV15 to TRBJ2-4; D is ambiguous. The J call may be incorrect, as the DNA end agrees better with TRBJ2-7. Germline CDR1 reads LNHNV; CDR2 reads YYDKDF (reference sequence). The CDR3 has 13 residues. CDR3 DNA: TGTGCCACCAGCAGAGATCCCGTCAACGAGCAGTACTTC. It specifies CATSRDPVNEQYF.